These 18 T cell receptor beta chains came from one sample sequenced in a study of blood T cells in healthy people across ages. With a J-beta primer mix and a sample-barcoded 5' primer, a second PCR ran roughly 6 to 11 cycles. Using its own MiXCR run on the 5' RACE reads, TCRdb lists one record per CDR3 protein. This sample has about a million distinct CDR3 sequences; about 44% occur once, and the top ten carry roughly 13%. Source material: blood. Every receptor here comes from a man aged 30 to 45 in good health.

The rearrangement links TRBV20-1 to TRBJ1-2, with 7 bases that match TRBD1. Germline V gene lookup returns CDR1 DFQATT and CDR2 SNEGSKA (reference sequence). V lost 3 bases to trimming and J lost 4 bases; unmatched junction nucleotides: 5. The CDR3 totals 13 residues. CDR3 in DNA: TGCAGTGCTAGGACAGGGACGGCCTATGGCTACACCTTC. Translation: CSARTGTAYGYTF.

This clonotype was detected only a few times. J is TRBJ2-3 and V is TRBV9; 11 bases line up with TRBD2. J lost 6 bases, V lost 3 bases, and 15 bases had no gene match. The CDR3 is 18 residues long. In germline, CDR1 is SGDLS, CDR2 YYNGEE. The CDR3 sequence is CASSAPQLAGDSSDTQYF. The CDR3 coding sequence is TGTGCCAGCAGCGCGCCTCAACTAGCGGGGGATAGCAGCGATACGCAGTATTTT. The full variable domain, with the rest looked up from reference TRBV9 and TRBJ2-3, is DSGVTQTPKHLITATGQRVTLRCSPRSGDLSVYWYQQSLDQGLQFLIQYYNGEERAKGNILERFSAQQFPDLHSELNLSSLELGDSALYFCASSAPQLAGDSSDTQYFGPGTRLTVL.

The chain links TRBV2 to TRBJ2-1; 16 bases align to TRBD2. V dropped 1 base and J dropped 4; count of bases not matched to a gene: 1. Germline lookup yields CDR1 SNHLY and CDR2 FYNNEI. The length of the CDR3 is 17 residues. The CDR3 protein is CASSEGGLAGGYNEQFF. The DNA for the CDR3 is TGTGCCAGCAGTGAAGGGGGACTAGCGGGGGGGTACAATGAGCAGTTCTTC.

This clonotype was seen repeatedly, ten times or more. The chain is built from TRBV3-1 and TRBJ2-1, with TRBD1 as a possible D gene (5 bases). Trimming shortened V by 1 base and J by 10 bases, and 8 bases separated the two germline ends. The CDR3 is made up of 12 amino acids. Germline-derived CDR1 and CDR2 are LGHDT and YNNKEL (reference sequence). CDR3 residues: CASSQARQEQFF. The CDR3 coding sequence is TGTGCCAGCAGCCAAGCGAGACAGGAGCAGTTCTTC.

The chain has TRBV20-1 and TRBJ2-3; a weak D match, TRBD2 (6 bases). The germline V gene encodes CDR1 DFQATT and CDR2 SNEGSKA (reference sequence). Trimming stripped 6 bases from V and 3 bases from J, with 16 bases between. This CDR3 is built from 14 residues. The CDR3 reads CSATKPGLTDTQYF. The CDR3 DNA follows: TGCAGTGCCACCAAACCGGGACTTACAGATACGCAGTATTTT.

This clonotype has a single count. The chain combines TRBV20-1 with TRBJ1-5; D remains ambiguous. Germline CDR1 and CDR2: DFQATT and SNEGSKA (reference sequence). The CDR3 covers 16 residues. Trimming cost V 2 bases and J 0 bases, with 14 bases left between them. The DNA for the CDR3 is TGCAGTGCTAGAAGTTCCGAACCTTATAGCAATCAGCCCCAGCATTTT. Translated: CSARSSEPYSNQPQHF.

This chain links TRBV24-1 with TRBJ2-3; the match to TRBD1 covers 10 bases. This CDR3 has 16 amino acids. The germline CDR1 and CDR2 sequences are KGHDR and SFDVKD. V lost 4 bases and J lost 4; bases outside the gene matches: 7. The CDR3 reads CATSEAGQGVADTQYF. The CDR3 coding sequence is TGTGCCACCAGTGAAGCCGGACAGGGGGTGGCAGATACGCAGTATTTT.

The V gene is TRBV6-4, the J gene TRBJ2-3; TRBD2 matches 7 bases. This CDR3 contains 15 residues. CDR1 is MRHNA, CDR2 SNTAGT, per germline. V was clipped by 3 bases and J by 1 base; unmatched bases: 4. The CDR3 loop reads CASSEVSGGTDTQYF. CDR3 nucleotides: TGTGCCAGCAGTGAAGTAAGCGGGGGCACAGATACGCAGTATTTT.

This clonotype was counted many times. The chain couples TRBV14 to TRBJ2-3, with D possibly being TRBD2 (6 bases). The CDR3 is made up of 14 amino acids. CDR1 and CDR2 (germline): SGHDN, FVKESK. Trimming shortened V by 2 bases and J by 6 bases, and 12 bases separated the two germline ends. The CDR3 DNA reads as TGTGCCAGCAGCCAAACTGGACGGGGGGATACGCAGTATTTT. Its protein product is CASSQTGRGDTQYF.

This chain uses TRBV5-1 with TRBJ2-1; D could derive from TRBD1 or TRBD2 (5 bases each). The germline V and J ends were trimmed by 6 bases and 0 bases, with 19 bases remaining between them. The germline V gene encodes CDR1 SGHRS and CDR2 YFSETQ. The CDR3 is 17 residues long. The CDR3 is CASIPGLEVLSYNEQFF. The CDR3 DNA follows: TGCGCCAGCATCCCGGGGCTAGAGGTGCTCTCCTACAATGAGCAGTTCTTC.

In its sample, this clonotype was seen a few times. The chain is built from TRBV18 and TRBJ2-7; tentative D call: TRBD1 (6 bases). Between the trimmed V and J ends, which lost 6 bases and 5 bases, there was a span of 11 bases. Germline V CDR1 and CDR2: KGHSH, LQKENI. The CDR3 has 12 residues. The CDR3 coding sequence is TGTGCCAGCTCCACAGGGAGCAACGAGCAGTACTTC. As protein: CASSTGSNEQYF.

This clonotype was observed a handful of times. J is TRBJ2-1 and V is TRBV12-3 or TRBV12-4; 10 bases fit TRBD2. V shed 9 bases and J 7 bases; nucleotides not matched to a gene: 9. The CDR3 is 14 residues long. Here the CDR3 DNA reads TGTGCCAGTAGAACTAGCGGGGTGGTAAATGAGCAGTTCTTC. Amino acid sequence: CASRTSGVVNEQFF.

V is TRBV5-1 and J is TRBJ2-3; D not certain. V was shortened by 4 bases and J by 0 bases, with 18 bases between the two germline ends. The CDR3 totals 17 residues. CDR1 is SGHRS, CDR2 YFSETQ, per germline. CDR3 nucleotide sequence: TGCGCCAGCAGCCCCCCCAACTTTGAGCCAAGCACAGATACGCAGTATTTT. Encoded protein: CASSPPNFEPSTDTQYF.

This sequence joins TRBV12-3 or TRBV12-4 and TRBJ2-1; D assignment may be TRBD1 or TRBD2 (5 bases each). Deletions cut 4 bases from V and 5 bases from J, with 21 bases between. This CDR3 is 17 amino acids long. CDR3 coding DNA: TGTGCCAGCAGTTCGGAGGTTTTAGGGGTTTTTGACAATGAGCAGTTCTTC. Residues: CASSSEVLGVFDNEQFF.

This rearrangement joins TRBV15 to TRBJ2-7; a weak D match, TRBD1 (6 bases). CDR1 and CDR2 from the germline V gene are LNHNV and YYDKDF (reference sequence). The CDR3 has 15 residues. With 3 bases removed from V and 0 bases from J, the gap between germline ends came to 12 bases. The CDR3 nucleotides read TGTGCCACCAGCAGCACGGGACATAACTCCTACGAGCAGTACTTC. This translates into CATSSTGHNSYEQYF.

In regard to this clonotype: The junction does not match germline at one end; this may be a read error. The rearrangement links TRBV27 to TRBJ1-6; D gene ambiguous. Per the germline V gene, CDR1 is MNHEY and CDR2 is SMNVEV (reference sequence). This CDR3 spans 15 amino acids. The CDR3 DNA sequence: TGTGCCAACAGTTCCCTCCGGGAACAGTTTTCACCCCTCCACTTT. It yields the protein CANSSLREQFSPLHF.

The chain employs TRBV9 and TRBJ2-3, with D unresolved. The V gene's germline CDR1 is SGDLS and CDR2 YYNGEE. Trimming shortened V by 0 bases and J by 3 bases, and 11 bases separated the two germline ends. CDR3 length: 15 residues. In DNA, the CDR3 is TGTGCCAGCAGCGTAGTGTCACGACGAACAGATACGCAGTATTTT. As protein: CASSVVSRRTDTQYF.

The chain uses TRBV29-1 and TRBJ2-1, with D possibly being TRBD1 or TRBD2 (5 bases each). This CDR3 is built from 12 residues. The V gene lost 4 bases and the J gene lost 10 bases, with 14 bases spanning the gap. The V gene's germline CDR1 is SQVTM and CDR2 ANQGSEA. The CDR3 loop reads CSVGGVVYEQFF. In DNA form, the CDR3 reads TGCAGCGTTGGAGGGGTAGTCTACGAGCAGTTCTTC.